This is a list of T cell receptor beta chains from one sample in a study of blood T cell repertoires in COVID-19. Measured with immunoSEQ multiplex PCR; TCRdb has only the in-frame clones, and not every one. The top ten clones hold about an eighth of a sample with about 240,000 clones, approximately 78% of them seen once. Sequencing was performed on peripheral blood. The receptors were sampled from a woman aged 60-75 years with active or convalescent COVID-19. Each CDR3 is given with its conserved first and last residue. The D gene is left open where the match is weak. Size is omitted from some rows. Given values are once, few, many or a class for expanded clones.

abundance	j_gene	v_gene	d_gene	CDR3aa	CDR3nt
once	TRBJ1-4	TRBV11-2	-	CASSPGVNEKLFF	TGTGCCAGCAGCCCCGGTGTTAATGAAAAACTGTTTTTT
-	TRBJ1-4	TRBV9	-	CASSPSPGGPNEKLFF	TGTGCCAGCAGCCCAAGCCCCGGGGGACCTAATGAAAAACTGTTTTTT
-	TRBJ2-1	TRBV19	TRBD1	CASSTDRGYEQFF	TGTGCCAGTAGTACTGACAGGGGGTATGAGCAGTTCTTC
few	TRBJ2-7	TRBV3-1/TRBV3-2	-	CASTRGEGGVYEQYF	TGTGCCAGCACCCGCGGTGAGGGGGGGGTCTACGAGCAGTACTTC
-	TRBJ1-1	TRBV7-3	-	CASSPEGRNTEAFF	TGTGCCAGCAGCCCCGAGGGTCGGAACACTGAAGCTTTCTTT
-	TRBJ1-4	TRBV30	-	CAWSANNAGRYNEKLFF	TGTGCCTGGAGTGCCAACAACGCGGGGCGGTATAATGAAAAACTGTTTTTT
many	TRBJ1-2	TRBV2	TRBD1	CASSEGRGRGGYTF	TGTGCCAGCAGTGAGGGCAGGGGGCGTGGAGGCTACACCTTC
few	TRBJ1-2	TRBV3-1/TRBV3-2	TRBD1	CASSRAGGQGTSNYGYTF	TGTGCCAGCAGCCGAGCAGGGGGACAGGGGACCTCTAACTATGGCTACACCTTC
few	TRBJ2-2	TRBV9	TRBD2	CASSPTRGGRTGELFF	TGTGCCAGCAGCCCCACCCGGGGGGGCCGGACCGGGGAGCTGTTTTTT
-	TRBJ2-5	TRBV20-1	TRBD1	CSASYKGARETQYF	TGCAGTGCTAGTTATAAGGGGGCGCGAGAGACCCAGTACTTC
-	TRBJ2-7	TRBV6-2/TRBV6-3	TRBD1	CASSSDSRPPRPGQGGEQYF	TGTGCCAGCAGTTCCGACTCTCGGCCACCCCGACCGGGACAGGGCGGCGAGCAGTACTTC
once	TRBJ2-3	TRBV19	-	CASSSWRTQVRDTQYF	TGTGCCAGTAGCTCCTGGCGGACACAAGTCCGGGATACGCAGTATTTT
-	TRBJ1-1	TRBV7-9	-	CASSLLTDAEAFF	TGTGCCAGCAGCTTACTTACAGATGCTGAAGCTTTCTTT
-	TRBJ1-3	TRBV18	-	CASSPDGQGNSGNTIYF	TGTGCCAGCTCACCCGATGGTCAGGGGAACTCTGGAAACACCATATATTTT
-	TRBJ2-3	TRBV27	-	CASRRRETSTDTQYF	TGTGCCAGCAGGAGAAGAGAGACTAGCACAGATACGCAGTATTTT
few	TRBJ1-2	TRBV6-5	TRBD1	CASSYRQGATYGYTF	TGTGCCAGCAGTTACAGGCAGGGGGCGACCTATGGCTACACCTTC
-	TRBJ2-1	TRBV28	-	CASSLAVAGGNEQFF	TGTGCCAGCAGTTTGGCCGTAGCAGGGGGGAATGAGCAGTTCTTC
-	TRBJ1-2	TRBV18	-	CASSPMEAGDGYTF	TGTGCCAGCTCACCAATGGAGGCCGGGGATGGCTACACCTTC